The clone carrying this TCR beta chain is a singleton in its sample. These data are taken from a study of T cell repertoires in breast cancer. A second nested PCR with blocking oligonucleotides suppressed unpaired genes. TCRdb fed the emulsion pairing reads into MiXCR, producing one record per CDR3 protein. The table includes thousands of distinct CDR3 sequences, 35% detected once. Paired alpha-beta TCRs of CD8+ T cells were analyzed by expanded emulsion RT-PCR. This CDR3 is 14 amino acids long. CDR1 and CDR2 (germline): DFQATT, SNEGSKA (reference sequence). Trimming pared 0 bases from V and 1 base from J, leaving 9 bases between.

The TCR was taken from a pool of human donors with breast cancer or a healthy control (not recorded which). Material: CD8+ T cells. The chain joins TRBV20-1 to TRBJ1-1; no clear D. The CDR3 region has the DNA TGCAGTGCTAGAGATCACCATTGGAACACTGAAGCTTTCTTT. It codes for CSARDHHWNTEAFF.